This TCR beta chain was documented in a study of prognosis after radiotherapy for stage I lung cancer. Overall study findings and caveats: Unique TCR clone counts dropped after stereotactic body radiation therapy, from a median of around 10,000 to 6,500.

TCR beta CDR3 amplification from genomic DNA was performed by two-round multiplex PCR. The authors ran first-round PCR with primers specific to each TRBV and TRBJ gene. One entry per CDR3 protein results from TCRdb running MiXCR on the multiplex PCR reads. The sample includes about 31,000 distinct CDR3 sequences, about 42% of them seen just once. Germline V gene lookup returns CDR1 SGHTA and CDR2 FQGNSA. Deletions cut 6 bases from V and 7 bases from J, with 7 bases between. This CDR3 is built from 11 residues. Collection of peripheral blood, in a volume of approximately 6.2 milliliters, was performed at each of two time points. The sample holds one count of this clonotype. Its target is unknown.

The sequence came from a donor aged 50 or older with non-small cell lung cancer. The rearrangement links TRBV7-2 to TRBJ2-1; D is unclear. This specimen consisted of PBMCs, obtained before or after stereotactic body radiation therapy (not recorded which). The CDR3 spells CASRRDNEQFF. The CDR3 coding sequence is TGTGCCAGCAGACGTGATAATGAGCAGTTCTTC.